The table lists the clone carrying this T cell receptor (beta chain) with a few counts. The target antigen is unknown. The data originate from a study of T cell responses to AZD1222 COVID-19 vaccine. General study points: Only 5 or 6 people who got AZD1222 tested seropositive at baseline. Repertoire sampling was restricted to post-peak T cell response timepoints. Two doses of AZD1222 preceded a rise in Spike-specific TCR breadth and depth.

Clones were read by immunoSEQ multiplex PCR, and TCRdb kept only the in-frame ones, dropping some. The sample gives 89,000 or so clones, over 80% of which show up once; around a tenth is in the top ten. CDR3 length equals 13 residues. Per the germline V gene, CDR1 is SGHRS and CDR2 is YFSETQ. V shed 4 bases and J shed 2 bases, with 8 bases lying between them. The receptor's source is an adult who received the AZD1222 COVID-19 vaccine. This sample comprised peripheral blood, obtained 28 days after the second AZD1222 dose. The chain links TRBV5-1 to TRBJ2-3; D ambiguous. DNA of the CDR3: TGCGCCAGCAGCCTTGAACCCACAGATACGCAGTATTTT. The encoded protein is CASSLEPTDTQYF. Full variable domain (rest looked up from reference TRBV5-1 and TRBJ2-3): KAGVTQTPRYLIKTRGQQVTLSCSPISGHRSVSWYQQTPGQGLQFLFEYFSETQRNKGNFPGRFSGRQFSNSRSEMNVSTLELGDSALYLCASSLEPTDTQYFGPGTRLTVL.